Below, one T cell receptor (beta chain) is given with its context. No cognate antigen has been identified for it. Nothing much larger sits one base from this clone, and base qualities are not available. These data originate in a study of blood T cell repertoires in COVID-19 (dated by TCRdb to about 2020). Regarding the study in general: Collaborator samples came from the United States, Italy and Spain and covered acute and convalescent phases of COVID-19. Where available, HLA class I and class II types were taken from metadata supplied by the sample provider and were not determined by assay-based typing. Deeply sampled blood TCRbeta repertoires from subjects exposed to, actively infected with, or recovered from COVID-19 were included in the dataset. Nearly every sample came with metadata listing a de-identified subject ID, COVID-19 status, age in years and sex. The material from the prospective study consisted of cDNA or gDNA derived from T cells, B-cell-depleted T cells, or PBMCs. The repertoires were released in a freely available public database meant as a resource for research on the immune response to SARS-CoV-2. Samples came from the ongoing ImmuneRACE study (first 160 participants) plus 1,254 subjects from 6 global collaborators. Findings and caveats that apply to the study as a whole: How much clinical and demographic metadata was included differed by source and by participant, and the metadata was provided uncurated.

TCRbeta CDR3 regions were amplified from genomic DNA by means of the immunoSEQ Assay, a bias-controlled multiplex PCR. The paper's processing steps were these. The number of nucleated cells in each sample was estimated by amplification of reference gene primers within the assay. To quantify the absolute abundance of each unique TCRbeta CDR3 rearrangement, sequence reads were collapsed and filtered. For each sample, productive Simpson clonality was calculated as the square root of Simpson's diversity index over productive rearrangements. Imported from immuneACCESS, the table was reduced by TCRdb to in-frame sequences with V and J called. These copies leave out some clones; in studies compared against another copy, an unresolved V gene accounts for under half, and the cause of the remainder is not known. Clonal size and the V and J genes are those of that table, whereas D and trimming came from the DNA. The sample contains around 140,000 clones, over 60% of them found a single time. Roughly 2.9% of the sample belongs to the ten largest clones.

In the prospective study, participants were roughly 18 to 100 years old, resided in about two dozen geographic areas of the United States, and were enrolled through a virtual design. In the prospective study, participants were assigned to cohorts based on the clinical history participants reported in a screening survey and a study questionnaire. For ImmuneRACE Cohort 3, a participant was defined as recovered based on two consecutive negative NP/OP PCR tests, clearance by a healthcare professional, or resolution of symptoms. In the prospective study, whole blood, serum and a nasopharyngeal or oropharyngeal swab were collected from each participant by mobile phlebotomists. Additional blood draws and questionnaires over an approximately two-month period could optionally be provided by prospective study participants. Before DNA extraction, prospective study blood samples were shipped either frozen or at room temperature.

Trimming removed 5 bases from V and 4 bases from J, leaving 20 bases between the germline ends. The germline V gene sets CDR1 to SQVTM and CDR2 to ANQGSEA. The CDR3 has 15 amino acids, counting the end cysteine and phenylalanine. Just CDR3 DNA is preserved here, 45 bases in frame from base 1. The chain uses TRBV29-1 and TRBJ1-1; no D gene is confidently identified. Sequenced sample: PBMCs or T cells enriched from blood (not recorded which). The source is a woman in her fifties or sixties who had recovered from COVID-19. The CDR3 in this case is CSVYGESIGSTEAFF. The base sequence is TGCAGCGTTTATGGGGAGTCGATAGGGAGCACTGAAGCTTTCTTT.